This T cell receptor (beta chain) is from a study of TIL therapy for anti-PD-1-resistant metastatic lung cancer. Study-wide context: Median patient age was 54, ranging about 35-80 years. Most patients had lung adenocarcinoma.

The CDR3 runs 14 residues. Germline V lookup: CDR1 SGHTS, CDR2 YDEGEE. Trimming stripped 5 bases from V and 5 bases from J, with 13 bases between. Stated time point: pre-treatment sample, taken before nivolumab and TIL therapy. The tumor samples were excised metastases, mostly pleural nodules or supraclavicular lymph nodes. Patients then received nivolumab; progressors got lymphodepletion, TIL and IL-2. The libraries were made with immunoSEQ v3. The assay was immunoSEQ multiplex PCR, and TCRdb's table has in-frame clones only and misses some. The table has about 100,000 clones, approximately 65% seen once.

This chain connects TRBV5-8 to TRBJ2-2; weak D call: TRBD2 (5 bases). The sample here was tumor tissue, taken at baseline. The receptor was isolated from a person aged 25-80 years with non-small cell lung cancer. This CDR3 is CASRPRVLTGELFF. CDR3 sequence (DNA): TGTGCCAGCAGGCCGAGGGTGTTGACCGGGGAGCTGTTTTTT.